This T cell receptor beta chain was sequenced for a study of blood T cell repertoires in COVID-19. The wider study: Samples of COVID-19 (acute and convalescent) were obtained from the United States, Italy and Spain. T cells, B-cell-depleted T cells, or PBMCs provided the cDNA or gDNA that served as material.

Original analysis: Nucleated cell counts were estimated from reference gene primer amplification. Using immunoSEQ multiplex PCR, the repertoire was profiled, and TCRdb retains in-frame clones only, with some absent. V and J calls and clone size follow that table, whereas D and trimming were derived from the DNA. The data hold about 300,000 clones, with around four fifths observed a single time. This clone was observed once. V shed 0 bases, J shed 2 bases, and the junction held 4 bases outside the gene matches. Germline lookup yields CDR1 LGHNA and CDR2 YNFKEQ. This CDR3 has 17 amino acids. The sequenced sample was peripheral blood. The chain carries TRBV4-2 and TRBJ2-6; the match to TRBD2 covers 7 bases. The clonotype comes from a woman aged 45-65 years who had recovered from COVID-19. CDR3 sequence reads: CASSQEWEGAGANVLTF. In nucleotides, the CDR3 is TGTGCCAGCAGCCAAGAATGGGAGGGAGCTGGGGCCAACGTCCTGACTTTC.